The 30 T cell receptor beta chains listed next were all sequenced from one sample in a study of cytomegalovirus exposure and HLA in healthy donors. A multiplex PCR was run with 60 Vbeta primers and 13 Jbeta primers. Data came from immunoSEQ multiplex PCR; TCRdb stores just in-frame clones and leaves some out. The sample has roughly 170,000 clones, around 80% seen once; the top ten hold 1% to 1.5%. The sequencing sample was made of PBMCs. The receptors shown here come from a girl aged 2-15 years in good health and CMV-seropositive.

V gene TRBV18 combines with J gene TRBJ1-2; D is possibly TRBD1 (6 bases). V was cut by 3 bases and J by 4 bases, with 15 bases left in between. CDR3 length: 15 residues. Germline V lookup: CDR1 KGHSH, CDR2 LQKENI. Written as DNA, the CDR3 is TGTGCCAGCTCACCCCGACCAGGGGCGCCCTATGGCTACACCTTC. It codes for CASSPRPGAPYGYTF.

V is TRBV4-1 and J is TRBJ2-7; 8 positions match TRBD2. With 0 bases clipped from V and 2 bases from J, the junction kept 3 bases outside the gene matches. The CDR3 extends over 15 amino acids. The germline gives CDR1 MGHRA, CDR2 YSYEKL. The CDR3 sequence is CASSQEGLGPYEQYF. Here the CDR3 DNA reads TGCGCCAGCAGCCAAGAGGGACTAGGTCCCTACGAGCAGTACTTC.

V gene TRBV14 combines with J gene TRBJ1-1, with D possibly TRBD1 on 6 matching bases. CDR1 is SGHDN and CDR2 is FVKESK in the germline V gene. Between the trimmed V and J ends, which lost 3 bases and 2 bases, there was a span of 13 bases. The CDR3 has 15 amino acids. The CDR3 reads CASSHLGGANTEAFF. As DNA, the CDR3 is TGTGCCAGCAGCCACCTGGGGGGGGCTAACACTGAAGCTTTCTTT.

Only one count was recorded for this clone. V is TRBV29-1 and J is TRBJ1-2, with a weak D call TRBD1 (6 bases). Germline V CDR1 and CDR2: SQVTM, ANQGSEA. The CDR3 covers 11 residues. Trimming removed 5 bases at V and 6 bases at J, with 10 bases between. The chain's CDR3 is CSVYREDGYTF. The CDR3 DNA sequence: TGCAGCGTTTACAGGGAAGATGGCTACACCTTC. The full variable domain, in which reference TRBV29-1 and TRBJ1-2 provide the parts outside the CDR3, is SAVISQKPSRDICQRGTSLTIQCQVDSQVTMMFWYRQQPGQSLTLIATANQGSEATYESGFVIDKFPISRPNLTFSTLTVSNMSPEDSSIYLCSVYREDGYTFGSGTRLTVV.

This clone was observed a single time. V gene TRBV5-8 combines with J gene TRBJ2-5; D is unclear. V was clipped by 2 bases and J by 2 bases, with 10 bases between them. There are 14 residues in the CDR3. Germline V gives CDR1 SGHTS, CDR2 YDEGEE. The CDR3 DNA follows: TGTGCCAGCAGCTTACTACTCGTTCAAGAGACCCAGTACTTC. It codes for CASSLLLVQETQYF.

This chain connects TRBV18 to TRBJ1-1; D remains unclear. This CDR3 comprises 16 residues. Trimming shortened V by 2 bases and J by 9 bases, and 22 bases separated the two germline ends. Per the germline V gene, CDR1 is KGHSH and CDR2 is LQKENI. The CDR3 reads CASSPKSGFPDGKAFF. The CDR3, as DNA: TGTGCCAGCTCACCAAAATCGGGTTTCCCGGACGGGAAAGCTTTCTTT.

V gene TRBV6-6 combines with J gene TRBJ2-5, with TRBD2 matching over 11 bases. The end of the DNA fits TRBJ2-7 better, so the J call may be wrong. The germline V gene encodes CDR1 MNHNY and CDR2 SVGAGI (reference sequence). The CDR3 spans 16 residues. The CDR3 nucleotides are TGTGCCAGCACTACCCCCGGGACTAGCGGCCTCTACGAGCAGTACTTC. It encodes CASTTPGTSGLYEQYF.

The rearrangement joins TRBV6-6 to TRBJ2-2; D not resolved. CDR1 MNHNY and CDR2 SVGAGI come from the germline V gene (reference sequence). This CDR3 spans 15 amino acids. V was cut by 5 bases and J by 6 bases, with 16 bases left in between. CDR3 sequence: CASSNSGSRAGELFF. Written as DNA, the CDR3 is TGTGCCAGCAGTAATTCCGGGTCCCGGGCCGGGGAGCTGTTTTTT.

The chain couples TRBV10-1 to TRBJ1-4; D is uncertain. Trimming took off 2 bases at V and 8 bases at J, with 12 bases between the two ends. CDR3 size: 14 residues. The V gene's germline CDR1 is WNHNN and CDR2 SYGVQD (reference sequence). The DNA for the CDR3 is TGCGCCAGCAGTGAGCTACAGTCCCCCGAAAAACTGTTTTTT. Translating gives CASSELQSPEKLFF.

V is TRBV12-5 and J is TRBJ2-1; TRBD1 matches at 7 bases. The CDR3 is made up of 16 amino acids. V shed 9 bases and J 6 bases; nucleotides not matched to a gene: 17. Germline V gene data show CDR1 as LGHNT and CDR2 as FRNRAP. The CDR3 DNA is TGTGCTAGCCGCCTCCCGGGACAGCTTTTTTTCAATGAGCAGTTCTTC. Amino acid sequence: CASRLPGQLFFNEQFF.

On this clone: In the same sample, other DNA sequences code for this CDR3. This chain uses TRBV27 with TRBJ1-4; a weak D match, TRBD1 (5 bases). Trimming removed 3 bases from V and 8 bases from J, with 13 bases in between. There are 14 residues in the CDR3. Germline lookup yields CDR1 MNHEY and CDR2 SMNVEV (reference sequence). CDR3 nucleotides: TGTGCCAGCAGTTTGAGGCAGGGTAGGGAAAAACTGTTTTTT. Translation gives CASSLRQGREKLFF. The variable domain in full, with the rest retrieved from reference TRBV27 and TRBJ1-4, is EAQVTQNPRYLITVTGKKLTVTCSQNMNHEYMSWYRQDPGLGLRQIYYSMNVEVTDKGDVPEGYKVSRKEKRNFPLILESPSPNQTSLYFCASSLRQGREKLFFGSGTQLSVL.

The V call is TRBV15, the J call TRBJ2-4, with D perhaps TRBD2 (6 bases). V lost 0 bases and J 3 bases, leaving 18 bases between the germline ends. CDR1 and CDR2 from the germline V gene are LNHNV and YYDKDF (reference sequence). This CDR3 contains 18 residues. In nucleotides, the CDR3 is TGTGCCACCAGCAGAGATCGAGCTGGAGGGATAGGCAAAAACATTCAGTACTTC. Translation: CATSRDRAGGIGKNIQYF.

The chain is built from TRBV19 and TRBJ2-5; 7 positions match TRBD1. Per germline, CDR1 LNHDA and CDR2 SQIVND (reference sequence). The CDR3 has 17 residues. V lost 1 base, J lost 1 base, and 9 bases stayed unmatched. The CDR3 region has the DNA TGTGCCAGTAGTATAGGCAGGACGAGACAGGGCCAAGAGACCCAGTACTTC. It specifies CASSIGRTRQGQETQYF.

The rearrangement links TRBV18 to TRBJ1-1; 9 bases map to TRBD1. V lost 3 bases to trimming and J lost 5 bases; unmatched junction nucleotides: 16. Germline V lookup: CDR1 KGHSH, CDR2 LQKENI. The CDR3 loop spans 18 amino acids. CDR3 nucleotide sequence: TGTGCCAGCTCACCGAAAGTTGGACAGGGGAAGGTTCTGACTGAAGCTTTCTTT. Protein product: CASSPKVGQGKVLTEAFF.

V usage is TRBV6-6 and J usage is TRBJ2-5; D is perhaps TRBD1 (6 bases). Between the trimmed V and J ends, which lost 7 bases and 2 bases, there was a span of 17 bases. From germline, CDR1 is MNHNY and CDR2 SVGAGI (reference sequence). The length of the CDR3 is 15 residues. The CDR3 coding sequence is TGTGCCAGCATTAACCAACAGGGACGTCAAGAGACCCAGTACTTC. Translation: CASINQQGRQETQYF.

This chain connects TRBV18 to TRBJ2-1; 8 bases match TRBD1. The CDR3 contains 15 residues. CDR1 and CDR2 (germline): KGHSH, LQKENI. V was clipped by 6 bases and J by 8 bases; unmatched bases: 12. DNA for the CDR3: TGTGCCAGCTCCCCCGGGACAGGTAGAATGGATGAGCAGTTCTTC. Its translation: CASSPGTGRMDEQFF.

V and J are TRBV25-1 and TRBJ2-5; TRBD1 matches at 7 bases. CDR3 length: 13 residues. Trimming cost V 4 bases and J 5 bases; bases outside gene matches: 4. Germline CDR1 MGHDK, CDR2 SYGVNS. This CDR3 is CASSVGGRETQYF. The CDR3 DNA sequence: TGTGCCAGCAGTGTAGGGGGCCGGGAGACCCAGTACTTC. The whole variable domain, remainder taken from reference TRBV25-1 and TRBJ2-5, is EADIYQTPRYLVIGTGKKITLECSQTMGHDKMYWYQQDPGMELHLIHYSYGVNSTEKGDLSSESTVSRIRTEHFPLTLESARPSHTSQYLCASSVGGRETQYFGPGTRLLVL.

The genes are TRBV28 and TRBJ2-1; 9 bases line up with TRBD1. This CDR3 contains 17 residues. With V trimmed by 5 bases and J by 6 bases, 14 bases remained unmatched. Germline CDR1 MDHEN, CDR2 SYDVKM. CDR3 residues: CASSPTLGDRALNEQFF. CDR3 sequence (DNA): TGTGCCAGCAGTCCCACCTTAGGGGACAGGGCCCTCAATGAGCAGTTCTTC.

This chain links TRBV9 with TRBJ2-2; D gene unclear. CDR3 length: 12 residues. Trimming left V 1 base short and J 6 bases short, with 4 bases between. In germline, CDR1 is SGDLS, CDR2 YYNGEE. CDR3 in DNA: TGTGCCAGCAGCGTATATTCCGGGGAGCTGTTTTTT. Translated, it gives CASSVYSGELFF. The whole variable domain, remainder taken from reference TRBV9 and TRBJ2-2, is DSGVTQTPKHLITATGQRVTLRCSPRSGDLSVYWYQQSLDQGLQFLIQYYNGEERAKGNILERFSAQQFPDLHSELNLSSLELGDSALYFCASSVYSGELFFGEGSRLTVL.

The CDR3 here is CASSLGLEGGEQFF. The CDR3 DNA follows: TGTGCCAGCAGCTTAGGGTTGGAGGGCGGTGAGCAGTTCTTC. The rearrangement links TRBV11-3 to TRBJ2-1, with a possible D match to TRBD2 (6 bases). The CDR3 loop spans 14 amino acids. CDR1 is SGHNT and CDR2 is YENEEA in the germline V gene. V gave up 1 base and J gave up 9 bases, with 13 bases separating them.

V gene TRBV20-1 combines with J gene TRBJ2-7; D gene ambiguous. Per germline, CDR1 DFQATT and CDR2 SNEGSKA (reference sequence). This CDR3 comprises 11 residues. V lost 6 bases and J 4 bases, leaving 10 bases between the germline ends. This CDR3 reads CSAQVRYEQYF. CDR3 sequence (DNA): TGCAGTGCCCAGGTTAGGTACGAGCAGTACTTC.

The V call is TRBV25-1, the J call TRBJ1-4, with D perhaps matching TRBD1 (5 bases). The V gene lost 3 bases and the J gene lost 5 bases, with 16 bases spanning the gap. Germline loops: CDR1 MGHDK, CDR2 SYGVNS. CDR3 size: 16 residues. The CDR3 spells CASSDSTGLNNEKLFF. CDR3 DNA: TGTGCCAGCAGTGACTCCACGGGACTGAACAATGAAAAACTGTTTTTT.

The V and J genes are TRBV5-5 and TRBJ2-3; 16 positions agree with TRBD2. CDR3 size: 16 residues. The ends lost 5 bases at V and 4 bases at J; junction bases unmatched: 4. CDR1 is SGHKS, CDR2 YYEKEE, per germline (reference sequence). The CDR3 DNA reads as TGTGCCAGCAGTTCCGGGACTAGCGGGAGGGCAGATACGCAGTATTTT. Translating it yields CASSSGTSGRADTQYF. Combining the CDR3 with reference TRBV5-5 and TRBJ2-3 gives the whole variable domain DAGVTQSPTHLIKTRGQQVTLRCSPISGHKSVSWYQQVLGQGPQFIFQYYEKEERGRGNFPDRFSARQFPNYSSELNVNALLLGDSALYLCASSSGTSGRADTQYFGPGTRLTVL.

The chain carries TRBV28 and TRBJ2-5; perhaps TRBD1 as D (6 bases). Trimming took 3 bases from V and 0 from J, leaving 11 bases between them. CDR3 length: 15 amino acids. Germline V gives CDR1 MDHEN, CDR2 SYDVKM. The CDR3 sequence: CASSLRTGHQETQYF. The CDR3 nucleotides are TGTGCCAGCAGTTTGAGAACAGGGCACCAAGAGACCCAGTACTTC.

This clone was seen only once. One end of the junction does not line up with germline, which may come from a read error. V gene TRBV7-9 combines with J gene TRBJ2-5; 8 nucleotides line up with TRBD2. From germline, CDR1 is SEHNR and CDR2 FQNEAQ (reference sequence). CDR3 length: 16 residues. The CDR3, as DNA: TGTTCCAGCAGCTTATCTCCGGGAGGGAGGCGAGAGACCCAGTACTTC. It is translated as CSSSLSPGGRRETQYF.

V is TRBV4-1 and J is TRBJ1-1; D uncertain. The ends were cut back, 1 base at V and 1 base at J, with 10 bases in the middle. Germline-derived CDR1 and CDR2 are MGHRA and YSYEKL. This CDR3 spans 15 amino acids. The CDR3 reads CASSQGVRPNTEAFF. The CDR3, as DNA: TGCGCCAGCAGCCAAGGGGTGAGGCCGAACACTGAAGCTTTCTTT.

V and J are TRBV7-2 and TRBJ2-7; 11 nucleotides line up with TRBD1. CDR1 and CDR2 from the germline V gene are SGHTA and FQGNSA. With V trimmed by 4 bases and J by 0 bases, 2 bases remained unmatched. CDR3 length: 15 residues. The chain's CDR3 is CASSSGTGGSYEQYF. The CDR3 coding sequence is TGTGCCAGCAGCTCGGGGACAGGGGGCTCCTACGAGCAGTACTTC. The variable domain in full, with the rest retrieved from reference TRBV7-2 and TRBJ2-7, is GAGVSQSPSNKVTEKGKDVELRCDPISGHTALYWYRQSLGQGLEFLIYFQGNSAPDKSGLPSDRFSAERTGGSVSTLTIQRTQQEDSAVYLCASSSGTGGSYEQYFGPGTRLTVT.

This clone was counted a single time. The V call is TRBV5-1, the J call TRBJ2-1; perhaps TRBD2 as D (6 bases). The ends were cut back, 3 bases at V and 6 bases at J, with 16 bases in the middle. In germline, CDR1 is SGHRS, CDR2 YFSETQ. This CDR3 spans 15 amino acids. The CDR3 DNA reads TGCGCCAGCAGCTCATCTTCGGGACTCGCCAATGAGCAGTTCTTC. It codes for CASSSSSGLANEQFF.

As for this clone: The germline gene is not matched at one end of the junction; a read error may be the cause. V gene TRBV2 combines with J gene TRBJ1-3, with D hard to call. The CDR3 sequence is 15 residues long. Germline assignment: CDR1 SNHLY and CDR2 FYNNEI. CDR3 DNA sequence: TGTGCCAGCAGTGAAGCCCAGCCAACTGGAGACACCATATATTTT. Its translation: CASSEAQPTGDTIYF.

This clone was seen only a few times. The V call is TRBV5-6, the J call TRBJ2-7; 9 nucleotides line up with TRBD1. Trimming at V came to 3 bases and at J to 6 bases, leaving 7 bases not matched to a gene. CDR1 and CDR2 from the germline V gene are SGHDT and YYEEEE. The CDR3 covers 14 residues. The CDR3 nucleotides are TGTGCCAGCAGCTCACCGGGACAGGGTAGCGAGCAGTACTTC. As protein: CASSSPGQGSEQYF.